Listed below are T cell receptor beta chains from one sample, sequenced in a study of CD8+CD57+ T cells in acquired aplastic anemia. TCRdb analysed the reads with MiXCR anew, one entry per CDR3 protein. The table shows 450,000 to 600,000 distinct CDR3 sequences, with over 25% occurring only once. The sample was sorted CD4+, CD8+, or CD8+CD57+ T cells (not recorded which) from PBMCs. The origin of the receptors is a human donor with aplastic anemia. CDR3s include the opening cysteine and the closing phenylalanine or tryptophan. The order of the fields is J gene, V gene, D gene, clone size, CDR3 DNA, CDR3 protein. D genes are given only for firm matches. Expanded clones get a size class; other rows say once, few or many, or leave the size out.

>TRBJ1-6|TRBV9|-|many
TGTGCCAGCAGCGTAGCAGGGGCAGGTTCACCCCTCCACTTT
CASSVAGAGSPLHF
>TRBJ2-1|TRBV5-5|TRBD1|-
TGTGCCAGCAGCTTGGCCGGGACAGTCAATGAGCAGTTCTTC
CASSLAGTVNEQFF
>TRBJ1-2|TRBV19|-|many
TGTGCCAGTACCAGGACACCATATGGCTACACCTTC
CASTRTPYGYTF
>TRBJ2-7|TRBV15|TRBD1|-
TGTGCCACCAGCAGCCGAACAGGGGCAGGATACGAGCAGTACTTC
CATSSRTGAGYEQYF
>TRBJ2-5|TRBV7-8|-|few
TGCGCCAGCAGCCCAGGGGCGGGCCGGGAGACCCAGTACTTC
CASSPGAGRETQYF
>TRBJ1-2|TRBV4-1|-|-
TGCGCCAGCAGCCGAATTAGAATTGGTCTCGTCGGGGACTATGGCTACACCTTC
CASSRIRIGLVGDYGYTF
>TRBJ2-3|TRBV20-1|-|-
TGCAGTGCTATTCCACGGACCATCACAGATACGCAGTATTTT
CSAIPRTITDTQYF
>TRBJ2-7|TRBV5-5|-|few
TGTGCCAGCAGACTCAGGGTTCTCTACGAGCAGTACTTC
CASRLRVLYEQYF
>TRBJ2-2|TRBV19|TRBD2|-
TGTGCCAGCAACCGGGGGGGCAGCACCGGGGAGCTGTTTTTT
CASNRGGSTGELFF
>TRBJ2-5|TRBV15|TRBD2|-
TGTGCCACCAGCAGAGAGCGGGGGAGCAATCAGCCCCAGTACTTC
CATSRERGSNQPQYF
>TRBJ2-7|TRBV20-1|TRBD2|many
TGCAGTGCTAGAGCCGGGACTAGCGGTTACGAGCAGTACTTC
CSARAGTSGYEQYF
>TRBJ2-3|TRBV9|TRBD2|few
TGTGCCAGCAGCGTAGCCGGGGGGGGGTCAGATACGCAGTATTTT
CASSVAGGGSDTQYF
>TRBJ1-1|TRBV7-9|-|many
TGTGCCAGCAGTCCGGGACAACAAGCTTTCTTT
CASSPGQQAFF